Below, one T cell receptor beta chain is given with its context. Its specificity is unknown. This sample is part of a study of T cell responses to AZD1222 COVID-19 vaccine. General study findings and limits: It should be noted that donors were predominantly white British and more often female, and clonal diversity was possibly underestimated. Spike-spanning, vaccine-associated CD4 TCRs were dominant at 160-218 and 743-854.

This CDR3 is built from 13 residues. Germline V gene lookup returns CDR1 SGHNT and CDR2 YYREEE (reference sequence). Trimming cost V 7 bases and J 0 bases, with 7 bases left between them. TCRdb's table, derived via immunoSEQ multiplex PCR, lists solely in-frame clones and lacks some. The table includes 70,000 to 95,000 clones, under 95% detected once. The chain couples TRBV5-4 to TRBJ2-2; D unclear. The source is an adult who received the AZD1222 COVID-19 vaccine. The material sequenced was peripheral blood, taken 28 days after the second AZD1222 dose. The CDR3 loop reads CASAVANTGELFF. The CDR3 DNA reads TGTGCCAGCGCCGTAGCGAACACCGGGGAGCTGTTTTTT.